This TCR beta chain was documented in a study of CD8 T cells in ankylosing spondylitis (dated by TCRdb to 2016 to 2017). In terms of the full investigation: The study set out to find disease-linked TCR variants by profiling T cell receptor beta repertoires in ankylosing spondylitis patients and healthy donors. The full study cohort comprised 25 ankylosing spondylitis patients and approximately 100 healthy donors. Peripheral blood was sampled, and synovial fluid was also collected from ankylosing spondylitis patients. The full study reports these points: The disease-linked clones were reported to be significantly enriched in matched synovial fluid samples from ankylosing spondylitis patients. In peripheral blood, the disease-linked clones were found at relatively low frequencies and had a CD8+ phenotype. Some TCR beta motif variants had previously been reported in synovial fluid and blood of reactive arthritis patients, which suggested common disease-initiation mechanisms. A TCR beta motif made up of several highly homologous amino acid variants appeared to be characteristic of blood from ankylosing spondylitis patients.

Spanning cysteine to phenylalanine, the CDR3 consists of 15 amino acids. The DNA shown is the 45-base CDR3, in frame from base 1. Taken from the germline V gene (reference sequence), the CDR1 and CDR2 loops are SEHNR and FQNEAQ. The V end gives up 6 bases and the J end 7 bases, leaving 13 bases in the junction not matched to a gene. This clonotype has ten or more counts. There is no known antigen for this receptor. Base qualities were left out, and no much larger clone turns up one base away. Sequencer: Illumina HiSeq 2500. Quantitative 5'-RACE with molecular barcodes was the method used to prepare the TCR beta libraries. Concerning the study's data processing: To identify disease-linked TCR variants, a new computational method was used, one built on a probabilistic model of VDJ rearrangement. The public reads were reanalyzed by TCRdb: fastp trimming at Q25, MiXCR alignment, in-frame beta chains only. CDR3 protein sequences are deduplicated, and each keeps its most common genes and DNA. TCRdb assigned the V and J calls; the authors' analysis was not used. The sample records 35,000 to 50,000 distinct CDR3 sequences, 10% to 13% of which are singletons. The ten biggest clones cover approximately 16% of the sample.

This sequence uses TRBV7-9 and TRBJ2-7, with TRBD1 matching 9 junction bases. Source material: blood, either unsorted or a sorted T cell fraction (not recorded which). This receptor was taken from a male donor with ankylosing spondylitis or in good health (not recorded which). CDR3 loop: CASRSPGQGLREQYF. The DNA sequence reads TGTGCCAGCAGGTCACCGGGACAGGGATTGAGGGAGCAGTACTTC.